These T cell receptor beta chains were read from a single sample in a study of T cell responses to AZD1222 COVID-19 vaccine. Libraries were prepared by immunoSEQ multiplex PCR; TCRdb keeps only in-frame clonotypes and omits some of them. Of some 150,000 clones listed, more than 80% are singletons. The input for sequencing was peripheral blood, taken 28 days after the second AZD1222 dose. The source of these receptors is an adult who received the AZD1222 COVID-19 vaccine. The CDR3 runs from the conserved cysteine through the conserved F or W. A D gene is named only where the DNA matches it firmly. For some rows the clone size is stated as once, few or many, or as a class when expanded; others skip it.

NA	TRBV27	TRBJ2-1	NA	CASSFLGNEQFF	TGTGCCAGCAGTTTTCTGGGGAATGAGCAGTTCTTC
NA	TRBV11-3	TRBJ1-1	TRBD1	CASSLYNRGEAFF	TGTGCCAGCAGCTTGTACAACAGGGGTGAAGCTTTCTTT
NA	TRBV15	TRBJ1-2	NA	CATSRVGAGRNYGYTF	TGTGCCACCAGCAGAGTAGGGGCAGGGAGAAACTATGGCTACACCTTC
NA	TRBV5-6	TRBJ2-7	NA	CASSLRVLTYEQYF	TGTGCCAGCAGCTTGAGGGTTTTAACCTACGAGCAGTACTTC
NA	TRBV4-2	TRBJ1-2	NA	CASRLRDSYGYTF	TGTGCCAGCAGATTAAGAGACAGCTATGGCTACACCTTC
NA	TRBV29-1	TRBJ2-3	TRBD2	CSVRGTSGRTDTQYF	TGCAGCGTCCGAGGGACTAGCGGGAGGACAGATACGCAGTATTTT
NA	TRBV2	TRBJ2-7	NA	CASSETRGGYEQYF	TGTGCCAGCAGTGAGACTAGGGGAGGCTACGAGCAGTACTTC
NA	TRBV27	TRBJ2-1	TRBD2	CASSLGTSGIKGDEQFF	TGTGCCAGCAGTTTGGGGACTAGCGGGATAAAGGGGGATGAGCAGTTCTTC
few	TRBV20-1	TRBJ2-3	NA	CSASDLVSNWADTQYF	TGCAGTGCTAGTGACCTTGTCAGTAATTGGGCAGATACGCAGTATTTT
NA	TRBV7-9	TRBJ2-2	TRBD2	CASEGAGGPTGELFF	TGTGCCAGCGAGGGAGCGGGAGGCCCCACCGGGGAGCTGTTTTTT
NA	TRBV9	TRBJ2-2	TRBD2	CASSASGGSSTGELFF	TGTGCCAGCAGTGCCTCGGGGGGGTCGAGCACCGGGGAGCTGTTTTTT
NA	TRBV6-5	TRBJ1-2	TRBD1	CASSTQGGRDGYTF	TGTGCCAGCAGTACACAGGGGGGTAGGGATGGCTACACCTTC
NA	TRBV3-1/TRBV3-2	TRBJ1-5	NA	CASSQGANQPQHF	TGTGCCAGCAGCCAGGGCGCAAATCAGCCCCAGCATTTT
NA	TRBV10-3	TRBJ2-2	TRBD1	CAISGTGANTGELFF	TGTGCCATCAGCGGGACAGGGGCGAACACCGGGGAGCTGTTTTTT
NA	TRBV3-1/TRBV3-2	TRBJ2-3	NA	CASSQPGHPSTDTQYF	TGTGCCAGCAGCCAACCGGGACATCCAAGCACAGATACGCAGTATTTT
NA	TRBV5-1	TRBJ2-1	NA	CASSLDFPYNEQFF	TGCGCCAGCAGCTTGGACTTCCCCTACAATGAGCAGTTCTTC
NA	TRBV5-6	TRBJ2-7	NA	CASSLDLSDEQYF	TGTGCCAGCAGCTTGGACCTCAGCGACGAGCAGTACTTC
NA	TRBV7-9	TRBJ2-3	TRBD2	CASSPTRPTSGFNTDTQYF	TGTGCCAGCAGCCCTACACGCCCGACTAGCGGATTCAACACAGATACGCAGTATTTT
NA	TRBV4-2	TRBJ2-1	TRBD2	CASSQASGETYNEQFF	TGTGCCAGCAGCCAAGCTAGCGGGGAGACCTACAATGAGCAGTTCTTC
NA	TRBV18	TRBJ1-4	TRBD1	CASSPDRVREKLFF	TGTGCCAGCTCACCGGACAGGGTCAGGGAAAAACTGTTTTTT
NA	TRBV13	TRBJ2-7	NA	CASSGPRGGEQYF	TGTGCCAGCAGCGGCCCCAGGGGGGGTGAGCAGTACTTC
NA	TRBV6-5	TRBJ1-2	NA	CASSNGPNYGYTF	TGTGCCAGCAGCAACGGGCCCAACTATGGCTACACCTTC
NA	TRBV5-6	TRBJ2-1	TRBD2	CASSSLAGFNEQFF	TGTGCCAGCAGCTCCCTAGCGGGGTTCAATGAGCAGTTCTTC
NA	TRBV4-1	TRBJ1-3	NA	CASSQGRNTIYF	TGCGCCAGCAGCCAAGGCCGAAACACCATATATTTT
NA	TRBV5-1	TRBJ2-5	NA	CASSLDIQGQETQYF	TGCGCCAGCAGCTTGGACATACAGGGCCAAGAGACCCAGTACTTC
NA	TRBV7-8	TRBJ2-1	NA	CASSQPGSYNEQFF	TGTGCCAGCAGCCAGCCGGGTTCCTACAATGAGCAGTTCTTC
NA	TRBV4-1	TRBJ2-7	NA	CASSSRTLAYEQYF	TGCGCCAGCAGCTCCCGGACTTTAGCCTACGAGCAGTACTTC
NA	TRBV6-5	TRBJ2-5	NA	CASTEGGETQYF	TGTGCCAGCACCGAAGGGGGGGAGACCCAGTACTTC
few	TRBV6-2/TRBV6-3	TRBJ2-7	NA	CASSFSFSDPTTDYEQYF	TGTGCCAGCAGTTTCTCATTTTCCGACCCCACGACCGACTACGAGCAGTACTTC
NA	TRBV30	TRBJ1-2	TRBD1	CAWSETGAYGYTF	TGTGCCTGGAGTGAGACAGGGGCCTATGGCTACACCTTC
NA	TRBV12-3/TRBV12-4	TRBJ1-5	NA	CASKEGGQPQHF	TGTGCCAGCAAAGAGGGCGGTCAGCCCCAGCATTTT
NA	TRBV3-1/TRBV3-2	TRBJ2-5	TRBD2	CASSQPFGGSGETQYF	TGTGCCAGCAGCCAACCTTTTGGCGGGAGTGGGGAGACCCAGTACTTC
NA	TRBV13	TRBJ1-5	NA	CASSLGPGTGSNQPQHF	TGTGCCAGCAGCTTAGGCCCAGGGACCGGGAGCAATCAGCCCCAGCATTTT
once	TRBV14	TRBJ2-1	NA	CASSQDLVAGWDEQFF	TGTGCCAGCAGCCAAGATCTCGTTGCAGGGTGGGATGAGCAGTTCTTC
NA	TRBV15	TRBJ2-1	NA	CATSRDRGYNEQFF	TGTGCCACCAGCAGGGACCGCGGGTACAATGAGCAGTTCTTC
NA	TRBV11-2	TRBJ2-5	NA	CASSLGGHKETQYF	TGTGCCAGCAGCTTAGGAGGACACAAAGAGACCCAGTACTTC
NA	TRBV6-5	TRBJ1-5	NA	CASKRGAQSNQPQHF	TGTGCCAGCAAGCGGGGGGCACAGAGCAATCAGCCCCAGCATTTT
NA	TRBV20-1	TRBJ2-3	NA	CSASISGLTDTQYF	TGCAGTGCTAGTATCAGCGGGTTAACAGATACGCAGTATTTT
NA	TRBV7-9	TRBJ2-5	NA	CASSFRGQETQYF	TGTGCCAGCAGCTTCAGGGGCCAAGAGACCCAGTACTTC
few	TRBV3-1/TRBV3-2	TRBJ1-2	NA	CASSQDTSYGYTF	TGTGCCAGCAGCCAAGACACCAGCTATGGCTACACCTTC
NA	TRBV7-9	TRBJ2-1	NA	CASSFQTSSEQFF	TGTGCCAGCAGCTTCCAGACTAGTAGTGAGCAGTTCTTC
NA	TRBV25-1	TRBJ2-1	NA	CASTGAPEGEQFF	TGTGCCAGCACCGGGGCCCCCGAGGGTGAGCAGTTCTTC
NA	TRBV29-1	TRBJ2-1	TRBD1	CSVESGQAHNEQFF	TGCAGCGTTGAATCGGGACAGGCGCACAATGAGCAGTTCTTC
NA	TRBV18	TRBJ1-3	NA	CASTNTFSRNGNTIYF	TGTGCCAGCACCAACACTTTTAGCAGGAATGGAAACACCATATATTTT
NA	TRBV2	TRBJ1-5	TRBD1	CASTTGQISNQPQHF	TGTGCCAGCACCACGGGACAGATTAGCAATCAGCCCCAGCATTTT
few	TRBV4-2	TRBJ2-7	NA	CASSQENRPYEQYF	TGTGCCAGCAGCCAAGAAAACAGGCCCTACGAGCAGTACTTC
NA	TRBV3-1/TRBV3-2	TRBJ1-2	NA	CASGGPYGYTF	TGTGCCAGCGGCGGGCCCTATGGCTACACCTTC
NA	TRBV5-6	TRBJ2-1	TRBD2	CASSYRPGGAWSHNEQFF	TGTGCCAGCAGCTACCGCCCGGGGGGGGCTTGGAGTCACAATGAGCAGTTCTTC
NA	TRBV25-1	TRBJ2-3	NA	CASGGPSSMRAYTDTQYF	TGTGCCAGCGGGGGCCCCTCTAGTATGCGGGCGTACACAGATACGCAGTATTTT
NA	TRBV19	TRBJ2-7	NA	CASSIADFSYEQYF	TGTGCCAGTAGTATAGCGGACTTTTCCTACGAGCAGTACTTC
NA	TRBV5-6	TRBJ1-2	NA	CASSSRANSYGYTF	TGTGCCAGCAGTTCGAGGGCCAACTCCTATGGCTACACCTTC
NA	TRBV18	TRBJ1-2	NA	CASSPGLSETYGYTF	TGTGCCAGCTCACCCGGTCTATCAGAGACCTATGGCTACACCTTC
NA	TRBV28	TRBJ1-1	NA	CASSRTGLAFF	TGTGCCAGCAGTAGAACAGGGTTGGCTTTCTTT
NA	TRBV10-3	TRBJ2-1	NA	CAISHPGAGAYNEQFF	TGTGCCATCAGTCATCCCGGGGCCGGGGCCTACAATGAGCAGTTCTTC
few	TRBV2	TRBJ2-7	NA	CASRGSRYEQYF	TGTGCCAGCAGGGGCTCGCGCTACGAGCAGTACTTC